In this sample, the clone carrying this TCR beta chain turned up once. Method: immunoSEQ multiplex PCR; TCRdb's copy keeps in-frame clones and lacks some. The data hold 150,000 to 200,000 clones, with approximately 80% observed a single time. The data derive from a study of blood T cell repertoires in COVID-19. Background on the study: Sample material is recorded as cDNA or gDNA derived from T cells, B-cell-depleted T cells, or PBMCs.

CDR3 length: 13 residues. Germline V gene data show CDR1 as GTSNPN and CDR2 as SVGIG (reference sequence). Losses at the gene ends were 8 bases for V and 6 bases for J; bases not matched to a gene: 12. The sequenced material came from PBMCs or T cells enriched from blood (not recorded which). The chain employs TRBV30 and TRBJ2-7; 8 bases map to TRBD1. The sequence was obtained from a woman in her sixties or seventies who had recovered from COVID-19. The CDR3 spells CAGGTGFNLEQYF. The CDR3 nucleotides are TGTGCCGGTGGGACAGGATTTAATCTCGAGCAGTACTTC.